This T cell receptor beta chain was profiled in a study (dated by TCRdb to the mid-2010s). Ends trimmed: V by 5 bases, J by 7 bases; bases unmatched to a gene: 13. According to the germline V gene, CDR1 reads SNHLY and CDR2 reads FYNNEI. From the cysteine through the phenylalanine, the CDR3 covers 15 amino acids. Only the CDR3 region is kept as DNA, spanning 45 bases read in frame from base 1. Receptor libraries were prepared by RT-PCR. Sequencing took place on an Illumina MiSeq. Using fastp at Q25 and MiXCR, TCRdb reprocessed the public reads and kept productive beta chains. Duplicate CDR3 protein sequences are folded into a single record with the most common DNA and genes. This sample lists almost 700,000 distinct CDR3 sequences; around 14% were detected once. 3.6% of the sample comes from the top ten. Comment on this clonotype: What antigen it recognizes has not been identified. Within one base of it there is no much larger clone, and no base qualities were kept.

The sequence was collected from a female donor in good health, serving as a healthy control. Source material: memory CD4+ T cells from blood. The V and J segments used are TRBV2 and TRBJ2-5; the junction holds 7 bases that match TRBD2. Here the CDR3 is given as CASSLERDLGGTQYF. At the DNA level, the sequence is TGTGCCAGCAGTCTAGAGCGGGATCTGGGCGGGACCCAGTACTTC.